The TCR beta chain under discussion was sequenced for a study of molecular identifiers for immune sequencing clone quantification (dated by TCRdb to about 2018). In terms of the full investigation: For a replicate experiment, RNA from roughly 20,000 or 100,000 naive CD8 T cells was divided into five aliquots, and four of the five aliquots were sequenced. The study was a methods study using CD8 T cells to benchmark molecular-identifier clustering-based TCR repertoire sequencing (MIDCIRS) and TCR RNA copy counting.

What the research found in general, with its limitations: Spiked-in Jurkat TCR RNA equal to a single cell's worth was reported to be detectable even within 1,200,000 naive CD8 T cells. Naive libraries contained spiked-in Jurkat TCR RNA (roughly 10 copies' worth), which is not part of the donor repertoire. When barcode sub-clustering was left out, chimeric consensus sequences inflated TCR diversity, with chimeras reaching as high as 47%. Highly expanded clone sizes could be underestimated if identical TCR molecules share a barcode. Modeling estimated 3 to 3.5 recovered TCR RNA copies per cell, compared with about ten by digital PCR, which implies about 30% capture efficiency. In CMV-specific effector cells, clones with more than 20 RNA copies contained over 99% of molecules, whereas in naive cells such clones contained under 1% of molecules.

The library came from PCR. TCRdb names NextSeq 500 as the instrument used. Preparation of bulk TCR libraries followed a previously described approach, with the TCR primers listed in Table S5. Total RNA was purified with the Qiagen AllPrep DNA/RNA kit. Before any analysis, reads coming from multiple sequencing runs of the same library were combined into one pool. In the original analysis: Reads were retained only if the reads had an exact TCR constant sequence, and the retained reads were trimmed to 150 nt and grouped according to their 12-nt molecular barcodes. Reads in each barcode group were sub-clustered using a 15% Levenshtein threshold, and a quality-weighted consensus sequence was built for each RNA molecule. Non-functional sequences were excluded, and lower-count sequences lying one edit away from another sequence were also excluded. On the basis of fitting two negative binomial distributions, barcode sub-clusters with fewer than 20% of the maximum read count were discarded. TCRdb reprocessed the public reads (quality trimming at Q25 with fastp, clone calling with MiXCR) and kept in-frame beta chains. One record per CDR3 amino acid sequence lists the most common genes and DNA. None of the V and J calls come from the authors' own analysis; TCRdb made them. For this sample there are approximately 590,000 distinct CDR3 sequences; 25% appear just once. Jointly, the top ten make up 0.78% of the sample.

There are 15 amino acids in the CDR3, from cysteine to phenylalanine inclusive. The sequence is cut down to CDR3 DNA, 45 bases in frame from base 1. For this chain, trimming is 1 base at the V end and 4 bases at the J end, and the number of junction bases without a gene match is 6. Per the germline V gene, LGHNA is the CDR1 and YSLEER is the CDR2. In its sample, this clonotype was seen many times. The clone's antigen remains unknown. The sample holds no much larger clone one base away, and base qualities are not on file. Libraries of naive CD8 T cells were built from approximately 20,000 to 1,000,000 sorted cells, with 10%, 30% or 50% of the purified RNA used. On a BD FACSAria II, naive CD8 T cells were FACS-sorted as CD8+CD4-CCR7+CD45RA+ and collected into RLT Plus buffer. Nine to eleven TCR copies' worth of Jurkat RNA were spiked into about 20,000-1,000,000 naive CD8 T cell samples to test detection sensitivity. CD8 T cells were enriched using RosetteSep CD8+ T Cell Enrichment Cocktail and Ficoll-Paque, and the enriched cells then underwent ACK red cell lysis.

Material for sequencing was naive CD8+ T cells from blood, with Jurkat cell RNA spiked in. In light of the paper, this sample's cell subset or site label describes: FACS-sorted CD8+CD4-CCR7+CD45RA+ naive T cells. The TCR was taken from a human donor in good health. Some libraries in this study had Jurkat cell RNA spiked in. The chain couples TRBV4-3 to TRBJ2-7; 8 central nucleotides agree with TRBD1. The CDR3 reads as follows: CASSQGWTGRYEQYF. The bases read TGCGCCAGCAGCCAAGGATGGACAGGGAGGTACGAGCAGTACTTC.